The following is a T cell receptor beta chain sequence with its context. The RNA input was roughly 0.45 to 1 ug, and it was reverse transcribed with random hexamers. Amplification of TCR beta CDR3 by immunoSEQ multiplex PCR spanned 54 Vbeta and 13 Jbeta. MiXCR was run by TCRdb on the immunoSEQ multiplex PCR reads, yielding one entry per CDR3 protein. The sample consists of about 430,000 distinct CDR3 sequences, 75% to 90% of them appearing once. The CDR3 runs to 15 residues. Germline V lookup: CDR1 MNHEY, CDR2 SVGAGI. With 0 bases removed from V and 1 base from J, the gap between germline ends came to 8 bases. The source of the sample is a study of CD8 T cells in Susac syndrome. Both CD4+ and CD8+ T cells were negatively isolated, and TEMRA cells underwent FACS enrichment.

The chain employs TRBV6-5 and TRBJ2-3; no definite D call. The sample was CD8+ T cells from PBMCs. The source of this sequence is a human donor with multiple sclerosis. The CDR3 nucleotides are TGTGCCAGCAGTTACTCGCCCCGGGGCACAGATACGCAGTATTTT. Protein sequence: CASSYSPRGTDTQYF.